Below, 27 T cell receptor beta chains from the same sample are listed, as sequenced in a study of technical replicates of blood from a handful of donors. Sequenced by immunoSEQ multiplex PCR; TCRdb stores in-frame clones only, minus some. The table lists around 76,000 clones, 98% of them singletons. Material for sequencing was T cells isolated from PBMCs. These receptors originate from a human donor in good health.

The chain carries TRBV7-9 and TRBJ1-6, with D unclear. Germline V lookup: CDR1 SEHNR, CDR2 FQNEAQ (reference sequence). CDR3 length: 14 amino acids. The V end lost 4 bases, the J end lost 10 bases, and 14 bases lay between the germline ends. The CDR3 loop is CASSYYGEGSPLHF. CDR3 nucleotide sequence: TGTGCCAGCAGCTACTACGGGGAGGGCTCACCCCTCCACTTT.

The chain uses TRBV19 and TRBJ2-7, with TRBD2 identical over 10 bases. With 5 bases clipped from V and 3 bases from J, the junction kept 10 bases outside the gene matches. Germline lookup yields CDR1 LNHDA and CDR2 SQIVND (reference sequence). This CDR3 has 16 residues. The CDR3 sequence is CASSPITSGNHYEQYF. CDR3 in DNA: TGTGCCAGTAGTCCGATAACTAGCGGGAATCACTACGAGCAGTACTTC.

This clone was counted once. This chain links TRBV27 with TRBJ2-1; TRBD2 matches 8 bases. The CDR3 extends over 17 amino acids. V trimming: 4 bases; J trimming: 10 bases; junction bases outside the gene matches: 18. CDR1 and CDR2 (germline): MNHEY, SMNVEV (reference sequence). CDR3 bases: TGTGCCAGCAGTTCAACTAGGACTAGCTTGACGTCCCAGGAGCAGTTCTTC. As protein: CASSSTRTSLTSQEQFF.

J is TRBJ2-2 and V is TRBV7-3; D call uncertain. The CDR3 is 16 amino acids. V was pared by 2 bases and J by 1 base, with 11 bases between. Germline CDR1 and CDR2: SGHTA and FQGTGA. The CDR3 DNA reads as TGTGCCAGCAGCTTAGCTCTAATTGAGAACACCGGGGAGCTGTTTTTT. Translated: CASSLALIENTGELFF.

The rearrangement links TRBV5-8 to TRBJ2-3; D not certain. The CDR3 is 14 amino acids. Trimming pared 0 bases from V and 4 bases from J, leaving 9 bases between. Germline lookup yields CDR1 SGHTS and CDR2 YDEGEE. In DNA form, the CDR3 reads TGTGCCAGCAGCTTGGGCCTTTCGGCAGATACGCAGTATTTT. Its protein is CASSLGLSADTQYF.

The chain carries TRBV6-1 and TRBJ2-1; 9 nucleotides match TRBD2. V shed 7 bases, J shed 0 bases, and the junction held 4 bases outside the gene matches. The CDR3 loop spans 15 amino acids. Germline CDR1 is MNHNS and CDR2 is SASEGT. The CDR3: CASKPSGISYNEQFF. The CDR3 DNA is TGTGCCAGCAAGCCTAGCGGGATCTCCTACAATGAGCAGTTCTTC.

This chain links TRBV19 with TRBJ2-5; TRBD2 aligns across 12 bases. This CDR3 region has 12 residues. The germline V gene has CDR1 LNHDA and CDR2 SQIVND (reference sequence). Trimming cost V 8 bases and J 9 bases; bases outside gene matches: 4. The CDR3 loop reads CASESSGRAQYF. CDR3 DNA: TGTGCCAGTGAGTCTAGCGGGAGGGCCCAGTACTTC.

The rearrangement joins TRBV10-3 to TRBJ2-2; 7 nucleotides line up with TRBD2. Germline V gene data show CDR1 as ENHRY and CDR2 as SYGVKD. The CDR3 is made up of 15 amino acids. J gave up 4 bases and V 6 bases, and 8 bases lay outside the gene matches. The CDR3 sequence is CAIRSGTGRTGELFF. The CDR3 nucleotides are TGTGCCATCAGAAGCGGGACGGGGCGCACCGGGGAGCTGTTTTTT.

The chain recombines TRBV28 with TRBJ2-1; 10 bases agree with TRBD2. The germline gives CDR1 MDHEN, CDR2 SYDVKM. Trimming at V came to 6 bases and at J to 9 bases, leaving 5 bases not matched to a gene. CDR3 size: 13 residues. The CDR3 coding sequence is TGTGCCAGCAGGGCTAGCGGGAGCTTTGAGCAGTTCTTC. Its protein product is CASRASGSFEQFF. Variable domain in full (rest from reference TRBV28 and TRBJ2-1): DVKVTQSSRYLVKRTGEKVFLECVQDMDHENMFWYRQDPGLGLRLIYFSYDVKMKEKGDIPEGYSVSREKKERFSLILESASTNQTSMYLCASRASGSFEQFFGPGTRLTVL.

The genes are TRBV5-1 and TRBJ2-3, with unresolved D. Germline V lookup: CDR1 SGHRS, CDR2 YFSETQ. Trimming cost V 0 bases and J 0 bases, with 8 bases left between them. The CDR3 covers 15 residues. Here the CDR3 reads CASSLASVSTDTQYF. The CDR3 region has the DNA TGCGCCAGCAGCTTGGCTTCGGTTAGCACAGATACGCAGTATTTT. The complete variable domain, with remaining parts taken from reference TRBV5-1 and TRBJ2-3, reads KAGVTQTPRYLIKTRGQQVTLSCSPISGHRSVSWYQQTPGQGLQFLFEYFSETQRNKGNFPGRFSGRQFSNSRSEMNVSTLELGDSALYLCASSLASVSTDTQYFGPGTRLTVL.

The V gene is TRBV19, the J gene TRBJ2-7; TRBD2 matches at 8 bases. V lost 4 bases, J lost 3 bases, and 5 bases stayed unmatched. The CDR3 covers 14 residues. In germline, CDR1 is LNHDA, CDR2 SQIVND (reference sequence). CDR3 sequence reads: CASSTYGTSYEQYF. In nucleotides, the CDR3 is TGTGCCAGTAGTACTTACGGGACTAGCTACGAGCAGTACTTC.

The chain couples TRBV28 to TRBJ2-1; 10 bases fit TRBD2. Germline CDR1 reads MDHEN; CDR2 reads SYDVKM. Trimming removed 7 bases from V and 10 bases from J; junction bases left unmatched: 7. The CDR3 consists of 13 residues. The CDR3 nucleotides are TGTGCCAGCAAGCTAGCGGGAGTCTTCGAGCAGTTCTTC. Protein product: CASKLAGVFEQFF.

The chain links TRBV9 to TRBJ2-7, with 8 bases lining up with TRBD1. The V gene's germline CDR1 is SGDLS and CDR2 YYNGEE. CDR3 length: 15 amino acids. Germline trimming cut 2 bases from V and 3 bases from J; bases unmatched to any gene: 7. CDR3 protein: CASSVLGTGNYEQYF. The CDR3 DNA follows: TGTGCCAGCAGCGTCCTCGGGACAGGTAACTACGAGCAGTACTTC.

The J gene is TRBJ2-7, the V gene TRBV29-1; D perhaps matches TRBD1 (6 bases). With 2 bases removed from V and 2 bases from J, the gap between germline ends came to 16 bases. There are 15 residues in the CDR3. Germline loops: CDR1 SQVTM, CDR2 ANQGSEA. The CDR3 is CSVEIGGGHPYEQYF. DNA of the CDR3: TGCAGCGTTGAAATTGGTGGGGGACACCCCTACGAGCAGTACTTC.

The rearrangement links TRBV6-5 to TRBJ1-6, with 7 bases aligning to TRBD1. Germline assignment: CDR1 MNHEY and CDR2 SVGAGI. J lost 5 bases, V lost 6 bases, and 4 bases had no gene match. There are 14 residues in the CDR3. CDR3 sequence: CASSPGTDNSPLHF. Written as DNA, the CDR3 is TGTGCCAGCAGCCCCGGGACAGATAATTCACCCCTCCACTTT.

The V call is TRBV7-3, the J call TRBJ2-2, with D tentatively TRBD2 (5 bases). The germline V gene encodes CDR1 SGHTA and CDR2 FQGTGA. CDR3 length: 13 amino acids. Trimming removed 6 bases from V and 5 bases from J, with 10 bases in between. CDR3 amino acids: CASRLTGTGELFF. CDR3 coding DNA: TGTGCCAGCAGACTAACGGGGACCGGGGAGCTGTTTTTT.

The V call is TRBV7-9, the J call TRBJ2-2, with 11 bases matching TRBD2. The CDR3 runs 17 residues. V lost 1 base, J lost 4 bases, and 5 bases stayed unmatched. The germline CDR1 and CDR2 sequences are SEHNR and FQNEAQ (reference sequence). CDR3 protein: CASSLEFLAGGTGELFF. The DNA for the CDR3 is TGTGCCAGCAGCTTAGAATTCCTAGCGGGAGGCACCGGGGAGCTGTTTTTT.

The chain links TRBV9 to TRBJ2-7; D remains ambiguous. Germline CDR1 and CDR2: SGDLS and YYNGEE. V dropped 0 bases and J dropped 0 bases, with 10 bases sitting between them. The CDR3 loop spans 15 amino acids. CDR3 nucleotide sequence: TGTGCCAGCAGCGTAGAATACGGTAGCTCCTACGAGCAGTACTTC. This translates into CASSVEYGSSYEQYF.

The CDR3 sequence is CATRIGGSYEQYF. The CDR3, as DNA: TGTGCCACCCGTATCGGGGGTTCCTACGAGCAGTACTTC. J is TRBJ2-7 and V is TRBV27; tentative D call: TRBD2 (6 bases). The CDR3 runs 13 residues. Germline CDR1 and CDR2: MNHEY and SMNVEV (reference sequence). V was cut by 10 bases and J by 1 base, with 14 bases left in between.

The chain uses TRBV25-1 and TRBJ1-6, with D unclear. V lost 2 bases to trimming and J lost 8 bases, with 10 bases between them. The CDR3 length is 14 residues. Germline CDR1 reads MGHDK; CDR2 reads SYGVNS. The CDR3 nucleotides read TGTGCCAGCAGTGAAACGGGAGAGGATTCACCCCTCCACTTT. This codes for CASSETGEDSPLHF.

The chain carries TRBV4-2 and TRBJ2-7; D is possibly TRBD1 (6 bases). V lost 1 base to trimming and J lost 1 base, with 11 bases between them. Germline V gene lookup returns CDR1 LGHNA and CDR2 YNFKEQ. CDR3 length: 15 residues. The CDR3 region is CASSQVAQGSYEQYF. The DNA of the CDR3 is TGTGCCAGCAGCCAAGTAGCACAGGGTTCCTACGAGCAGTACTTC.

The chain has TRBV5-4 and TRBJ2-3; TRBD2 matches 7 bases. The CDR3 spans 16 residues. The V gene end was trimmed by 0 bases and the J gene end by 0 bases; junction bases not matched to a gene: 4. Germline values: CDR1 SGHNT, CDR2 YYREEE (reference sequence). The CDR3 DNA reads TGTGCCAGCAGCTTGGGTCTAGCGGCTAGCACAGATACGCAGTATTTT. It specifies CASSLGLAASTDTQYF.

This chain uses TRBV6-4 with TRBJ2-1; TRBD2 matches 9 bases. The CDR3 is 16 amino acids. The V segment lost 0 bases and the J segment 7 bases; nucleotides outside the gene matches: 7. Germline V CDR1 and CDR2: MRHNA, SNTAGT. CDR3 loop: CASSDSKAGGHNEQFF. The CDR3 bases are TGTGCCAGCAGTGACTCAAAAGCGGGAGGTCATAATGAGCAGTTCTTC.

CDR3 nucleotide sequence: TGTGCCAGCAGGCACAACAGCTACACTGAAGCTTTCTTT. Translation gives CASRHNSYTEAFF. The chain joins TRBV6-5 to TRBJ1-1, with D unclear. The CDR3 has 13 residues. V was trimmed by 6 bases and J by 3 bases, leaving 11 bases between them. In germline, CDR1 is MNHEY, CDR2 SVGAGI.

The rearrangement links TRBV7-9 to TRBJ1-2; no clear D gene. Germline loops: CDR1 SEHNR, CDR2 FQNEAQ (reference sequence). V gave up 5 bases and J gave up 0 bases, with 10 bases separating them. The CDR3 contains 14 residues. The CDR3 protein is CASSQQYSNYGYTF. Written as DNA, the CDR3 is TGTGCCAGCAGCCAACAGTATTCTAACTATGGCTACACCTTC.

The V call is TRBV9, the J call TRBJ1-1; a weak D match, TRBD1 (5 bases). With 4 bases removed from V and 3 bases from J, the gap between germline ends came to 10 bases. The CDR3 extends over 13 amino acids. Looked up from germline, CDR1 is SGDLS and CDR2 is YYNGEE. Here the CDR3 reads CASSTGLDTEAFF. Written as DNA, the CDR3 is TGTGCCAGCAGCACGGGACTTGACACTGAAGCTTTCTTT.

CDR3 sequence reads: CASSSGRGQETQYF. In DNA, the CDR3 is TGCGCCAGCAGTAGCGGGAGGGGCCAAGAGACCCAGTACTTC. The chain links TRBV5-1 to TRBJ2-5, with TRBD2 matching 11 bases. This CDR3 contains 14 residues. V trimming: 5 bases; J trimming: 1 base; junction bases outside the gene matches: 1. Germline CDR1 is SGHRS and CDR2 is YFSETQ.